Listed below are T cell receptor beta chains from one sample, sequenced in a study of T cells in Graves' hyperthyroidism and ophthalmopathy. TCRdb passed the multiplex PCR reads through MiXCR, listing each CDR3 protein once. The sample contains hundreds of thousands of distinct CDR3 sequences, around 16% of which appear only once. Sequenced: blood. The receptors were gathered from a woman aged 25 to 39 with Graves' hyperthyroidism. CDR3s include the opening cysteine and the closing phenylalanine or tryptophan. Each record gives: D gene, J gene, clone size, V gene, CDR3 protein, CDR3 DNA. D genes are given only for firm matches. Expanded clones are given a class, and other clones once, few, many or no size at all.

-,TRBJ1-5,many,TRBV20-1,CSARDTASNQPQHF,TGCAGTGCTAGAGATACAGCTAGCAATCAGCCCCAGCATTTT
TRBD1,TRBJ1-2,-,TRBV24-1,CATSDLGTDYGYTF,TGTGCCACCAGTGATCTCGGGACAGACTATGGCTACACCTTC
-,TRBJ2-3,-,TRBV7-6,CASSLAPGGTDTQYF,TGTGCCAGCAGCTTAGCGCCGGGAGGCACAGATACGCAGTATTTT
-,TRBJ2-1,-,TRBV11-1,CASSPYLGHEQFF,TGCGCCAGCAGCCCCTATCTGGGGCATGAGCAGTTCTTC
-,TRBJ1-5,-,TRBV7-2,CASSQGGPGRHF,TGTGCCAGCAGCCAGGGAGGCCCGGGTAGGCATTTT
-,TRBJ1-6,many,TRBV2,CASRYREFGSPLHF,TGTGCCAGCAGATACAGGGAATTTGGGTCACCCCTCCACTTT
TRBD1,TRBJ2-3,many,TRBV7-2,CASSTGAGDTQYF,TGTGCCAGCAGTACAGGGGCGGGAGATACGCAGTATTTT
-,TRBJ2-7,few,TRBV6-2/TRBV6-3,CATTGPLISYEQYF,TGTGCCACTACGGGGCCTCTTATCTCCTACGAGCAGTACTTC
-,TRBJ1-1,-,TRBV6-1,CASTRNRAGNTEAFF,TGTGCCAGCACCCGAAACCGGGCGGGGAACACTGAAGCTTTCTTT
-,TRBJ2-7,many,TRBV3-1,CASTPRDSTYEQYF,TGTGCCAGCACCCCCCGGGACTCGACCTACGAGCAGTACTTC
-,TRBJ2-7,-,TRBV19,CASSIDRSYEQYF,TGTGCCAGTAGTATAGATCGTTCCTACGAGCAGTACTTC
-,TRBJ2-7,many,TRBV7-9,CASSLISDEQYF,TGTGCCAGCAGTTTAATAAGCGACGAGCAGTACTTC
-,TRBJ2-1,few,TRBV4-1,CASRQGDWGDNEQFF,TGCGCCAGCCGCCAAGGGGACTGGGGGGATAATGAGCAGTTCTTC
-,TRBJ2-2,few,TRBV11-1,CASSLRPRDPSTMPNTGELFF,TGTGCCAGCAGCTTAAGGCCCCGGGACCCGTCCACCATGCCGAACACCGGGGAGCTGTTTTTT
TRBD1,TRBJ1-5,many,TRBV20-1,CSASGQGLNQPQHF,TGCAGTGCTTCCGGACAGGGCCTCAATCAGCCCCAGCATTTT
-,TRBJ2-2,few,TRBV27,CASSFQHDTGELFF,TGTGCCAGCAGTTTTCAACATGACACCGGGGAGCTGTTTTTT
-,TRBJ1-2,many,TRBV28,CASSLAQDYGYTF,TGTGCCAGCAGTTTAGCGCAGGACTATGGCTACACCTTC
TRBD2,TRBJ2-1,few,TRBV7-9,CASSSPPTSGNYNEQFF,TGTGCCAGCAGCTCCCCACCGACTAGCGGGAACTACAATGAGCAGTTCTTC
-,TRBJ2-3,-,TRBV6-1,CASSDSGLPDTQYF,TGTGCCAGCAGTGATAGCGGACTCCCAGATACGCAGTATTTT
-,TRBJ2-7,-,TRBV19,CASSIKAGYNEQYF,TGTGCCAGTAGTATAAAGGCGGGGTACAATGAGCAGTACTTC
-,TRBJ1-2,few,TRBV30,CAWTQGNGPSYGYTF,TGTGCCTGGACTCAGGGGAACGGACCCTCATATGGCTACACCTTC
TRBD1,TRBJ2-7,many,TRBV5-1,CASRRDRWYEQYF,TGCGCCAGCAGGCGGGACAGGTGGTACGAGCAGTACTTC
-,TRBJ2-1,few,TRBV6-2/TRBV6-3,CASKGLDLTSSYNEQFF,TGTGCCAGCAAAGGGCTGGATCTGACTAGCTCCTACAATGAGCAGTTCTTC
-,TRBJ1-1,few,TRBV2,CASSEARESPVAEAFF,TGTGCCAGCAGTGAAGCGCGGGAATCACCGGTGGCTGAAGCTTTCTTT
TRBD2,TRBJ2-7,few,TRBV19,CATSSSGSGNEQYF,TGTGCCACCTCATCTAGCGGGAGTGGGAACGAGCAGTACTTC
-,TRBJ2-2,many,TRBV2,CASRAQSSPGELFF,TGTGCCAGCAGGGCCCAGTCATCGCCGGGGGAGCTGTTTTTT
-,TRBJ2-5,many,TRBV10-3,CAISPDAVGQETQYF,TGTGCCATCAGCCCCGACGCGGTGGGCCAAGAGACCCAGTACTTC
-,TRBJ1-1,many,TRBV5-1,CASSLGSSTEAFF,TGCGCCAGCAGCTTGGGTTCCAGCACTGAAGCTTTCTTT
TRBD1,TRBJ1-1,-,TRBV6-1,CASSGGQGRTEAFF,TGTGCCAGCAGTGGCGGACAGGGAAGGACTGAAGCTTTCTTT
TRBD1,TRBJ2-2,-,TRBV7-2,CASSSRTGGETGELFF,TGTGCCAGCAGCTCTAGGACAGGGGGCGAAACCGGGGAGCTGTTTTTT
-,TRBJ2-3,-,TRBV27,CASSWAASTDTQYF,TGTGCCAGCAGCTGGGCGGCTAGCACAGATACGCAGTATTTT
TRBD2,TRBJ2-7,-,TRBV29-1,CSFPPSGKRGSSYEQYF,TGCAGCTTCCCCCCTAGCGGGAAAAGGGGGAGCTCCTACGAGCAGTACTTC
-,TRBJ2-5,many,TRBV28,CASSFGRGPSGQETQYF,TGTGCCAGCAGTTTTGGCAGGGGACCTTCGGGGCAAGAGACCCAGTACTTC
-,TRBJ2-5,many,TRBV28,CASSLHDWRTAGQETQYF,TGTGCCAGCAGTCTACACGACTGGCGGACCGCTGGGCAAGAGACCCAGTACTTC
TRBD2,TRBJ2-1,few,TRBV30,CAWSTSGIWDEQFF,TGTGCCTGGAGTACTAGCGGGATATGGGATGAGCAGTTCTTC
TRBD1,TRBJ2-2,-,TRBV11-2,CASSQGQGATGELFF,TGTGCCAGCAGCCAGGGACAGGGAGCGACCGGGGAGCTGTTTTTT
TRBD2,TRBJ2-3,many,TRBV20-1,CSAPPNWGGRGSTDTQYF,TGCAGTGCCCCCCCCAATTGGGGCGGGAGGGGATCAACAGATACGCAGTATTTT
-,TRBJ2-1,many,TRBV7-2,CASSLFGGGDEQFF,TGTGCCAGCAGCTTATTCGGGGGCGGGGATGAGCAGTTCTTC
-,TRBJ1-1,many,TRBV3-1,CASSQDRVGNTEAFF,TGTGCCAGCAGCCAAGACAGGGTAGGGAACACTGAAGCTTTCTTT
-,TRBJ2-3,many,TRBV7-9,CASSLADGTDTQYF,TGTGCCAGCAGCTTAGCGGATGGCACAGATACGCAGTATTTT
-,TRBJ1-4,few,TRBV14,CASSQDDNLNEKLFF,TGTGCCAGCAGCCAAGATGATAATTTAAATGAAAAACTGTTTTTT
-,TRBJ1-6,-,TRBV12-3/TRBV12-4,CASRKGDSPLHF,TGTGCCAGCAGGAAGGGCGATTCACCCCTCCACTTT
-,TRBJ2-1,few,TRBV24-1,CATSDSGPNSYNEQFF,TGTGCCACCAGTGATTCCGGACCGAATTCCTACAATGAGCAGTTCTTC